The 13 T cell receptor beta chains below come from one sample, sequenced in a study of T-cell reconstitution after alpha-beta-depleted transplantation in children (dated by TCRdb to 2016 to 2018). Receptor libraries were prepared by PCR. TCRdb shows the sequencer as Illumina HiSeq 2500. TCR libraries were prepared with molecular barcoding, using unique molecular identifiers to normalize TCRbeta repertoire quantification. TCRdb redid the processing of the public reads, applying fastp at Q25 and MiXCR, and retained in-frame beta chains. Each entry is one CDR3 protein sequence, shown with its most common DNA and genes. The sample includes about 400,000 distinct CDR3 sequences, with around 21% observed a single time. The ten largest clones take up around 3.9% of the sample. Sequencing used PBMCs from the stem cell graft donor, obtained from the stem cell graft. These receptors were obtained from a human donor who donated a stem cell graft to a child with acute myeloid leukemia.

The chain carries TRBV7-9 and TRBJ2-2; the D is unclear. There are 11 residues in the CDR3. V lost 4 bases, J lost 8 bases, and 5 bases lay in between. CDR1 and CDR2 from the germline V gene are SEHNR and FQNEAQ (reference sequence). The CDR3: CASSSYGELFF. DNA of the CDR3: TGTGCCAGCAGCTCGTATGGGGAGCTGTTTTTT. Together with reference TRBV7-9 and TRBJ2-2, the CDR3 gives the full variable domain: DTGVSQNPRHKITKRGQNVTFRCDPISEHNRLYWYRQTLGQGPEFLTYFQNEAQLEKSRLLSDRFSAERPKGSFSTLEIQRTEQGDSAMYLCASSSYGELFFGEGSRLTVL.

This rearrangement joins TRBV5-1 to TRBJ2-5; TRBD1 might be the D (6 bases). The CDR3 spans 14 residues. The germline gives CDR1 SGHRS, CDR2 YFSETQ. Trimming left V 6 bases short and J 2 bases short, with 14 bases between. CDR3: CASTNMDSQETQYF. The DNA for the CDR3 is TGCGCCAGCACGAACATGGACAGTCAAGAGACCCAGTACTTC.

This clonotype was recorded at least ten times. The V and J genes are TRBV7-2 and TRBJ2-7; maybe TRBD2 (5 bases). Deletions cut 5 bases from V and 4 bases from J, with 12 bases between. The germline gives CDR1 SGHTA, CDR2 FQGNSA. The CDR3 runs to 13 residues. The CDR3 nucleotides read TGTGCCAGCAGCCCGCGGACTGAATACGAGCAGTACTTC. This codes for CASSPRTEYEQYF.

CDR3 coding DNA: TGTGCCAGCGGCACACCAGGGGTAGAGACCCAGTACTTC. Amino acids: CASGTPGVETQYF. The chain recombines TRBV7-3 with TRBJ2-5; weak D call: TRBD1 (6 bases). The CDR3 covers 13 residues. Per the germline V gene, CDR1 is SGHTA and CDR2 is FQGTGA. Trimming shortened V by 8 bases and J by 4 bases, and 14 bases separated the two germline ends.

This clonotype was detected only a few times. The chain's CDR3 is CASSEKGQGGYNEQFF. CDR3 sequence (DNA): TGTGCCAGCAGTGAAAAGGGACAGGGTGGGTACAATGAGCAGTTCTTC. The chain is built from TRBV6-1 and TRBJ2-1, with 9 bases identical to TRBD1. With 2 bases clipped from V and 4 bases from J, the junction kept 6 bases outside the gene matches. Per germline, CDR1 MNHNS and CDR2 SASEGT. This CDR3 spans 16 amino acids.

The chain is built from TRBV28 and TRBJ2-1; the D is unclear. The V gene's germline CDR1 is MDHEN and CDR2 SYDVKM. V dropped 6 bases and J dropped 5 bases, with 20 bases sitting between them. CDR3 length: 16 amino acids. The CDR3 region has the DNA TGTGCCAGCAGCTCCCCCGACTCAATTAGCCACAATGAGCAGTTCTTC. It is translated as CASSSPDSISHNEQFF.

The genes are TRBV3-1 and TRBJ1-1; D not resolved. CDR1 and CDR2 from the germline V gene are LGHDT and YNNKEL (reference sequence). The CDR3 contains 15 residues. V lost 1 base to trimming and J lost 1 base, with 10 bases between them. CDR3 in DNA: TGTGCCAGCAGCCAAGCCCTACTTACGAACACTGAAGCTTTCTTT. As protein: CASSQALLTNTEAFF.

This chain connects TRBV28 to TRBJ2-7, with 8 nucleotides matching TRBD2. This CDR3 comprises 16 residues. Germline CDR1 is MDHEN and CDR2 is SYDVKM. The V and J ends lost 1 base and 0 bases, in that order; junction bases with no gene match: 5. This CDR3 is CASSLFTSGISYEQYF. CDR3 coding DNA: TGTGCCAGCAGTTTATTTACTAGCGGCATCTCCTACGAGCAGTACTTC.

This clonotype was recorded a few times. V is TRBV12-3 or TRBV12-4 and J is TRBJ1-5, with unresolved D. The CDR3 contains 14 residues. Trimming stripped 3 bases from V and 2 bases from J, with 8 bases between. The CDR3 DNA is TGTGCCAGCAGTTTTCAGGCTGGCAATCAGCCCCAGCATTTT. Its protein product is CASSFQAGNQPQHF.

Only a few counts were recorded for this clonotype. The chain recombines TRBV29-1 with TRBJ2-3; 10 bases map to TRBD1. Germline CDR1 reads SQVTM; CDR2 reads ANQGSEA. The CDR3 length is 16 residues. The J segment lost 2 bases and the V segment lost 3 bases, leaving 8 bases of the junction unmatched. The DNA for the CDR3 is TGCAGCGTTGATCGGTCGGGACAGGGGACCACAGATACGCAGTATTTT. Translation: CSVDRSGQGTTDTQYF.

The chain recombines TRBV2 with TRBJ2-1; D is possibly TRBD1 or TRBD2 (5 bases each). Germline CDR1 is SNHLY and CDR2 is FYNNEI. The CDR3 is made up of 15 amino acids. V was trimmed by 4 bases and J by 10 bases, leaving 20 bases between them. CDR3 sequence (DNA): TGTGCCAGCAGTGTAGACCGGGACCCAACCCGGGAGCAGTTCTTC. Protein: CASSVDRDPTREQFF.

This clonotype was seen more than once but under ten times. This sequence joins TRBV7-2 and TRBJ2-1; D is unresolved. Trimming removed 5 bases at V and 5 bases at J, with 10 bases between. The germline V gene encodes CDR1 SGHTA and CDR2 FQGNSA. This CDR3 is built from 13 residues. DNA for the CDR3: TGTGCCAGCAGCGTTCTCAGGAACAATGAGCAGTTCTTC. This gives the protein CASSVLRNNEQFF.

In this sample, this clonotype turned up a few times. The chain has TRBV29-1 and TRBJ2-3, with 8 bases matching TRBD2. J gave up 3 bases and V 2 bases, and 7 bases lay outside the gene matches. Per germline, CDR1 SQVTM and CDR2 ANQGSEA. This CDR3 spans 15 amino acids. The CDR3 DNA reads as TGCAGCGTTGAAACCAGCGGGAGTGGTACAGATACGCAGTATTTT. Encoded protein: CSVETSGSGTDTQYF.